The clone carrying this TCR beta chain was found once. This entry belongs to a study of blood T cell repertoires in COVID-19. As for the study in general: There were acute and convalescent COVID-19 samples, and they came from the United States, Italy and Spain.

Per the original data handling: Counts of nucleated cells, estimated from reference gene primer amplification, were obtained. TCRdb's table, derived via immunoSEQ multiplex PCR, lists solely in-frame clones and lacks some. For V, J and clone size, that table is used; D and trimming come from the DNA. The sample carries approximately 300,000 clones, about 89% recorded once. V lost 1 base, J lost 4 bases, and 6 bases stayed unmatched. The CDR3 is 15 residues long. Per the germline V gene, CDR1 is SGHNT and CDR2 is YENEEA. Input material: PBMCs or T cells enriched from blood (not recorded which). The sequence was collected from a woman aged 18-29 years who had recovered from COVID-19. This rearrangement joins TRBV11-3 to TRBJ1-1, with 7 bases identical to TRBD1. CDR3: CASSLGRQGVTEAFF. The CDR3 DNA is TGTGCCAGCAGCTTAGGTCGGCAGGGGGTCACTGAAGCTTTCTTT. Together with reference TRBV11-3 and TRBJ1-1, the CDR3 gives the full variable domain: EAGVVQSPRYKIIEKKQPVAFWCNPISGHNTLYWYLQNLGQGPELLIRYENEEAVDDSQLPKDRFSAERLKGVDSTLKIQPAELGDSAVYLCASSLGRQGVTEAFFGQGTRLTVV.